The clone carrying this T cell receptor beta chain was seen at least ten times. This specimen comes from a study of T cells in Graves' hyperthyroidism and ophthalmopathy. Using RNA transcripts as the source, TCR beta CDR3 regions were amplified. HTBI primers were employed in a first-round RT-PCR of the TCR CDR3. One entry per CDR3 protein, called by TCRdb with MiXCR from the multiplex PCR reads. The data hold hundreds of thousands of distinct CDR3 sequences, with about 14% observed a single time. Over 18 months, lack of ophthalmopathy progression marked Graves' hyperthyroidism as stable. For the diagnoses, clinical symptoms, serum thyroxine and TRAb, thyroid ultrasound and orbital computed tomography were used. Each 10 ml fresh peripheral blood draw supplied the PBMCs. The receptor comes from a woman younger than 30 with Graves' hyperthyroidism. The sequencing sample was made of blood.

CDR3 DNA sequence: TGTGCCAGCAGTTCCCCGACAAGCGGCTACACCTTC. It translates to CASSSPTSGYTF. The J gene is TRBJ1-2, the V gene TRBV7-3, with D hard to call. The germline V gene has CDR1 SGHTA and CDR2 FQGTGA. Trimming left V 6 bases short and J 8 bases short, with 13 bases between. This CDR3 is 12 amino acids long.